This is a list of T cell receptor beta chains from one sample in a study of T cells in Graves' hyperthyroidism and ophthalmopathy. Each CDR3 protein gets one entry after TCRdb re-called the multiplex PCR reads with MiXCR. The sample includes under 300,000 distinct CDR3 sequences, roughly 14% seen only once; the top ten take 7.5% to 8%. The source material was blood. Receptors were obtained from a young woman with Graves' hyperthyroidism that later progressed to Graves' ophthalmopathy. The CDR3 runs from the conserved cysteine through the conserved F or W. Each record gives: J gene, V gene, D gene, CDR3 protein. A D gene is named only where the DNA matches it firmly.

TRBJ1-4,TRBV12-3/TRBV12-4,NA,CASSSSVGEKLFF
TRBJ1-1,TRBV5-1,NA,CASSLEAQYTEAFF
TRBJ2-1,TRBV19,TRBD2,CASNAAGGRYNEQFF
TRBJ1-5,TRBV20-1,TRBD1,CSASEGQGAIRPQHF
TRBJ2-1,TRBV6-2/TRBV6-3,NA,CASSYFLGEQFF
TRBJ2-4,TRBV12-3/TRBV12-4,NA,CASSAQKNIQYF
TRBJ1-3,TRBV18,TRBD1,CASSPPSGQGGNTIYF
TRBJ2-7,TRBV6-1,TRBD2,CASNAGLAVSYEQYF
TRBJ1-2,TRBV7-8,NA,CASSLGTALGYTF
TRBJ1-1,TRBV30,NA,CAWSSPKGAYTEAFF
TRBJ1-1,TRBV29-1,NA,CSVEDETRRGEAFF
TRBJ1-5,TRBV10-3,NA,CAISSGRDGNQPQHF